These 14 T cell receptor beta chains originate from one sample sequenced in a study of memory CD8 T cells in hepatitis C reinfection. The time point: late/post reinfection, 12 to 24 weeks after detection. No in vitro expansion preceded TCR sequencing of the sorted cells. The table came from immunoSEQ multiplex PCR; TCRdb's copy has only in-frame clones and leaves some out. The sample includes 46,000 or so clones, approximately 92% of them seen just once. Material for sequencing was naive CD8+ T cells sorted from blood. The receptors come from a man between 18 and 29 years old with hepatitis C virus infection.

The chain carries TRBV4-1 and TRBJ2-2, with D perhaps matching TRBD2 (5 bases). Trimming removed 7 bases at V and 3 bases at J, with 18 bases between. The CDR3 extends over 16 amino acids. Germline assignment: CDR1 MGHRA and CDR2 YSYEKL. CDR3 sequence: CASKRGGDPYTGELFF. The CDR3 bases are TGCGCCAGCAAACGTGGAGGAGACCCTTACACCGGGGAGCTGTTTTTT.

This chain uses TRBV6-5 with TRBJ2-2, with 14 bases fitting TRBD2. The V gene end was trimmed by 2 bases and the J gene end by 6 bases; junction bases not matched to a gene: 2. CDR3 length: 16 amino acids. CDR1 is MNHEY, CDR2 SVGAGI, per germline. CDR3 nucleotide sequence: TGTGCCAGCAGTTACGGGACTAGCGGGAGTCCCGGGGAGCTGTTTTTT. Translation gives CASSYGTSGSPGELFF.

The chain joins TRBV19 to TRBJ2-1; 14 bases match TRBD2. CDR1 is LNHDA and CDR2 is SQIVND in the germline V gene (reference sequence). The V segment lost 1 base and the J segment 8 bases; nucleotides outside the gene matches: 1. The CDR3 contains 15 residues. CDR3 in DNA: TGTGCCAGTAGTATAGGACTAGCGGGAGGGTATGAGCAGTTCTTC. Translating it yields CASSIGLAGGYEQFF.

The V call is TRBV5-4, the J call TRBJ2-7; D ambiguous. The germline V gene encodes CDR1 SGHNT and CDR2 YYREEE (reference sequence). CDR3 length: 13 residues. The ends were cut back, 4 bases at V and 4 bases at J, with 12 bases in the middle. This CDR3 is CASSLPPDYEQYF. As DNA, the CDR3 is TGTGCCAGCAGCCTCCCCCCAGATTACGAGCAGTACTTC.

V gene TRBV5-1 combines with J gene TRBJ2-2; 9 bases are a match to TRBD1. Germline CDR1 and CDR2: SGHRS and YFSETQ. V lost 3 bases and J lost 5; bases outside the gene matches: 5. The CDR3 runs to 15 residues. The CDR3 bases are TGCGCCAGCAGCTACCGACAGGGGGGGACCGGGGAGCTGTTTTTT. Residues: CASSYRQGGTGELFF.

The chain employs TRBV7-2 and TRBJ2-5, with D maybe TRBD2 (5 bases). Trimming pared 5 bases from V and 7 bases from J, leaving 8 bases between. The CDR3 covers 11 residues. Germline CDR1 reads SGHTA; CDR2 reads FQGNSA. CDR3 coding DNA: TGTGCCAGCAGCGCACGGGGGACCCAGTACTTC. It yields the protein CASSARGTQYF. The variable domain in full, completed from reference TRBV7-2 and TRBJ2-5, reads GAGVSQSPSNKVTEKGKDVELRCDPISGHTALYWYRQSLGQGLEFLIYFQGNSAPDKSGLPSDRFSAERTGGSVSTLTIQRTQQEDSAVYLCASSARGTQYFGPGTRLLVL.

The gene calls are TRBV11-2 and TRBJ1-1; D unresolved. Trimming took off 3 bases at V and 0 bases at J, with 11 bases between the two ends. The V gene's germline CDR1 is SGHAT and CDR2 FQNNGV. This CDR3 region has 15 residues. Here the CDR3 reads CASSLTGFMNTEAFF. The CDR3 DNA reads as TGTGCCAGCAGCTTGACGGGATTCATGAACACTGAAGCTTTCTTT.

The V call is TRBV27, the J call TRBJ2-3; 7 bases are a match to TRBD1. The CDR3 is made up of 19 amino acids. V trimming: 4 bases; J trimming: 3 bases; junction bases outside the gene matches: 19. CDR1 is MNHEY, CDR2 SMNVEV, per germline (reference sequence). The chain's CDR3 is CASSSLLPDRERGTDTQYF. CDR3 in DNA: TGTGCCAGCAGTTCCTTATTGCCCGACAGGGAAAGAGGAACAGATACGCAGTATTTT.

This clone has just one count. The chain recombines TRBV2 with TRBJ1-6; 7 bases match TRBD1. CDR3 length: 16 residues. V dropped 1 base and J dropped 0; count of bases not matched to a gene: 0. Germline V lookup: CDR1 SNHLY, CDR2 FYNNEI. The CDR3, as DNA: TGTGCCAGCAGTGAAGGGGACAGCTCCTATAATTCACCCCTCCACTTT. As protein: CASSEGDSSYNSPLHF.

V gene TRBV28 combines with J gene TRBJ2-7, with 9 bases fitting TRBD2. The CDR3 consists of 14 residues. Germline CDR1 and CDR2: MDHEN and SYDVKM. The ends lost 6 bases at V and 6 bases at J; junction bases unmatched: 9. The CDR3 loop is CASSPGLANREQYF. CDR3 sequence (DNA): TGTGCCAGCAGCCCGGGACTAGCTAATCGCGAGCAGTACTTC.

The chain employs TRBV7-9 and TRBJ2-3; the match to TRBD2 covers 10 bases. This CDR3 is built from 15 residues. V gave up 7 bases and J gave up 2 bases; unmatched junction bases: 6. Germline V CDR1 and CDR2: SEHNR, FQNEAQ (reference sequence). The CDR3 bases are TGTGCCAGCACCCGGACTAGCGGAACCACAGATACGCAGTATTTT. As protein: CASTRTSGTTDTQYF.

The CDR3 DNA reads TGTGCCAGCAGCTTAGGTAGCGGCTACGAGCAGTACTTC. This sequence encodes CASSLGSGYEQYF. The chain links TRBV7-8 to TRBJ2-7, with D possibly being TRBD2 (6 bases). The CDR3 runs to 13 residues. From germline, CDR1 is SGHVS and CDR2 FQNEAQ. Trimming shortened V by 1 base and J by 3 bases, and 7 bases separated the two germline ends.

This rearrangement joins TRBV13 to TRBJ2-3; 7 positions match TRBD2. Germline V gene sequence: CDR1 PRHDT, CDR2 FYEKMQ (reference sequence). There are 15 residues in the CDR3. Germline trimming cut 0 bases from V and 2 bases from J; bases unmatched to any gene: 2. The CDR3 loop reads CASSLGSGATDTQYF. As DNA, the CDR3 is TGTGCCAGCAGCTTAGGAAGCGGGGCCACAGATACGCAGTATTTT.

This chain joins TRBV4-1 and TRBJ2-7, with 10 bases matching TRBD2. The CDR3 has 17 amino acids. With V trimmed by 2 bases and J by 1 base, 8 bases remained unmatched. In germline, CDR1 is MGHRA, CDR2 YSYEKL. This chain's CDR3 is CASSQLAGLARSYEQYF. The CDR3 coding sequence is TGCGCCAGCAGCCAATTAGCGGGACTAGCGAGGTCCTACGAGCAGTACTTC.